The clone carrying this TCR beta chain was seen repeatedly, ten times or more. There were no patients who had received any treatment before thyroid surgery. The data originate from a study of metastatic and nonmetastatic thyroid tumors. TCRdb re-processed the PCR reads through MiXCR. The top ten clones hold roughly a sixth of a sample with under 8,500 clones, 25% to 30% of them seen once. Between the trimmed V and J ends, which lost 2 bases and 4 bases, there was a span of 11 bases. The CDR3 totals 15 residues. The germline V gene encodes CDR1 SGHDN and CDR2 FVKESK. The TCR comes from a female donor with papillary thyroid cancer or a benign thyroid nodule (not recorded which). Some clones in this sample may be carry-over from other donors' samples. The specimen was adjacent normal tissue. The V gene is TRBV14, the J gene TRBJ2-2; no reliable D call. The CDR3 spells CASSQRTDTTGELFF. DNA of the CDR3: TGTGCCAGCAGCCAAAGGACGGATACCACCGGGGAGCTGTTTTTT.